Listed below are T cell receptor beta chains from one sample, sequenced in a study of cytomegalovirus exposure and HLA in healthy donors. Generated by immunoSEQ multiplex PCR, the TCRdb table keeps only in-frame clones and is missing some. Here the sample table reports roughly 200,000 clones. Material: PBMCs. Source of these receptors: a girl aged 2 to 10 in good health and CMV-seropositive. CDR3s include the opening cysteine and the closing phenylalanine or tryptophan. Fields, in order: V gene, D gene, CDR3 protein. The D gene is left open where the match is weak.

V: TRBV7-7; D: NA; CDR3: CASSLISGAGETQYF
V: TRBV9; D: NA; CDR3: CASSAAGAGGEQFF
V: TRBV15; D: NA; CDR3: CATSRDGDSEAFF
V: TRBV5-1; D: TRBD1; CDR3: CASSFTGQGATYEQYF
V: TRBV2; D: TRBD1; CDR3: CASRYRDRDNQPQHF
V: TRBV5-1; D: TRBD1; CDR3: CASTPTGGYYEQYF
V: TRBV15; D: NA; CDR3: CATSRDTAQETQYF
V: TRBV2; D: NA; CDR3: CASRGAPTDTQYF
V: TRBV5-4; D: NA; CDR3: CASRSRQDTNYGYTF
V: TRBV29-1; D: TRBD2; CDR3: CSVATSGNEQFF
V: TRBV15; D: NA; CDR3: CATSLGWGGDTEAFF
V: TRBV5-4; D: NA; CDR3: CASSLLEDTQYF
V: TRBV21-1; D: NA; CDR3: CASSKVKGQLVVEETQYF
V: TRBV5-4; D: TRBD1; CDR3: CASSLASGQGMNEQFF
V: TRBV10-3; D: NA; CDR3: CAIRGGSPGNTIYF
V: TRBV4-1; D: NA; CDR3: CASSQVVDRDYGYTF
V: TRBV5-1; D: TRBD1; CDR3: CASSLGRTGGVGELFF
V: TRBV28; D: TRBD1; CDR3: CASSLPGTAYGYTF
V: TRBV5-1; D: NA; CDR3: CASSPIMGRGIHEQFF
V: TRBV18; D: NA; CDR3: CASSPIPTEQVYSYEQYF
V: TRBV19; D: NA; CDR3: CASSIAVAKQETQYF
V: TRBV7-9; D: TRBD1; CDR3: CATWGTGGNEQYF
V: TRBV7-9; D: NA; CDR3: CASSPDTRRDIQYF
V: TRBV28; D: NA; CDR3: CASSPNIQTDYGYTF
V: TRBV10-2; D: TRBD1; CDR3: CASKDRDSYNEQFF